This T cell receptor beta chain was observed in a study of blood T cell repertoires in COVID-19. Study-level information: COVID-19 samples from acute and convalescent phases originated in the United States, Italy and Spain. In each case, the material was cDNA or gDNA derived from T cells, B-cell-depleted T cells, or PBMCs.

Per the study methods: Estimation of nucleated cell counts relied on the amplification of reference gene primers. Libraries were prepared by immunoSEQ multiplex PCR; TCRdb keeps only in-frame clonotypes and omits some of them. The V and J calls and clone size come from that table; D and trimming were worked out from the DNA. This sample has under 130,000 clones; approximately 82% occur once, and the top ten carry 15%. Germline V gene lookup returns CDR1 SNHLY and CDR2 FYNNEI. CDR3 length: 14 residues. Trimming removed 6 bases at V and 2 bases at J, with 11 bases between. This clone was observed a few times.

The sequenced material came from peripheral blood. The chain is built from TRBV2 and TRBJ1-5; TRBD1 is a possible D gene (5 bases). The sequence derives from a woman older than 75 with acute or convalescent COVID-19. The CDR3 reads CASRGPSGNQPQHF. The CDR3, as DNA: TGTGCCAGCAGGGGGCCCTCAGGCAATCAGCCCCAGCATTTT.